Listed below are T cell receptor beta chains from one sample, sequenced in a study of technical replicates of blood from a handful of donors. The assay was immunoSEQ multiplex PCR, and TCRdb's table has in-frame clones only and misses some. Here the sample spans around 63,000 clones, 80% to 95% being singletons. Sequenced input: PBMCs. These receptors all stem from a human donor in good health. Some clones in this sample may be carry-over from other donors' samples. Each CDR3 is given with its conserved first and last residue. D genes are given only for firm matches. Clone size is not always given. Where it is, it says once, few, many or a class for expanded clones.

j_call v_call clone_size d_call cdr3_nt cdr3_aa
TRBJ2-7 TRBV5-4 NA NA TGCGCCAGCAGCCAAGGACAGTCCTACGAGCAGTACTTC CASSQGQSYEQYF
TRBJ2-3 TRBV6-5 few TRBD2 TGTGCCAGCAGCCGGACTAGCGGAAGCACAGATACGCAGTATTTT CASSRTSGSTDTQYF
TRBJ2-7 TRBV19 NA TRBD1 TGTGCCAGTAGTCGTTTCAGGGGGTCCCCCTACGAGCAGTACTTC CASSRFRGSPYEQYF
TRBJ1-5 TRBV29-1 NA NA TGCAGCTGTTCCGGGGGTTACAATCAGCCCCAGCATTTT CSCSGGYNQPQHF
TRBJ1-2 TRBV6-5 NA NA TGTGCCAGCAGTTACGACAGGAGATCGAATGGCTACACCTTC CASSYDRRSNGYTF
TRBJ2-2 TRBV14 NA TRBD2 TGTGCCAGCAGCCGAACCCTAGCGGGGGTTGGCACCGGGGAGCTGTTTTTT CASSRTLAGVGTGELFF
TRBJ2-2 TRBV10-1 many NA TGCGCCAGCAGTGAGTCGACTCGTAGCGTGAACACCGGGGAGCTGTTTTTT CASSESTRSVNTGELFF
TRBJ1-2 TRBV30 NA NA TGTGCCTGGAGTGCAGGGGACGGCTATGGCTACACCTTC CAWSAGDGYGYTF
TRBJ2-3 TRBV9 NA NA TGTGCCAGCAGCTTGGCGGGGACTAGCACAGATACGCAGTATTTT CASSLAGTSTDTQYF
TRBJ2-1 TRBV10-2 NA NA TGCGCCAGCAGTGACCCCCGGGGGACTGGAACCTACAATGAGCAGTTCTTC CASSDPRGTGTYNEQFF
TRBJ2-6 TRBV2 NA NA TGTGCCAGCAGTGTAGAGGGTTCTGGGGCCAACGTCCTGACTTTC CASSVEGSGANVLTF
TRBJ2-5 TRBV5-4 NA TRBD1 TGTGCCAGCAGCTTATTCGACAGGGAAGAGACCCAGTACTTC CASSLFDREETQYF
TRBJ1-6 TRBV2 NA TRBD1 TGTGCCAGCAGTGTAGCCGGGACAGGGATTAATTCACCCCTCCACTTT CASSVAGTGINSPLHF
TRBJ1-2 TRBV9 NA NA TGTGCCAGCAGCGTCTCCGTAAACTATGGCTACACCTTC CASSVSVNYGYTF
TRBJ1-2 TRBV30 once NA TGTGCTTGGAATAGGGGATCTTCTGGCTACACCTTC CAWNRGSSGYTF
TRBJ1-1 TRBV5-1 NA NA TGCGCCAGCAAGGCCGGGACAAGAACTGAAGCTTTCTTT CASKAGTRTEAFF
TRBJ2-2 TRBV18 NA TRBD1 TGTGCCAGCTCAGCCAAGGGACAGGGGTCCGGGGAGCTGTTTTTT CASSAKGQGSGELFF
TRBJ2-7 TRBV4-1 NA NA TGCGCCAGCAGCCAAGATGGTAGGGGGGGCGAGCAGTACTTC CASSQDGRGGEQYF
TRBJ2-2 TRBV7-3 NA NA TGTGCCAGCAGCCGTACTAGTGCCCCCGGGGAGCTGTTTTTT CASSRTSAPGELFF
TRBJ2-7 TRBV19 NA TRBD2 TGTGCCAGTAGTCCAGGGACTAGCGGAACCTACGAGCAGTACTTC CASSPGTSGTYEQYF
TRBJ1-2 TRBV5-6 NA NA TGTGCCAGCACGAGGGAGGGTTATGGCTACACCTTC CASTREGYGYTF
TRBJ2-7 TRBV4-3 NA TRBD2 TGCGCCAGCAGCCAAGATACCGGACTAGGGTACGAGCAGTACTTC CASSQDTGLGYEQYF
TRBJ1-4 TRBV5-4 NA NA TGTGCCAGCAGCCAGACAGGACTGACAACTAATGAAAAACTGTTTTTT CASSQTGLTTNEKLFF
TRBJ1-2 TRBV7-9 few TRBD1 TGTGCCAGCAGTAGATCCGGGACAGTCGGCTATGGCTACACCTTC CASSRSGTVGYGYTF
TRBJ2-7 TRBV4-3 NA TRBD1 TGCGCCAGCAGCCAATCTGACAGGGGGGCCTACGAGCAGTACTTC CASSQSDRGAYEQYF
TRBJ2-1 TRBV18 NA NA TGTGCCAGCTCGCCTTTCTCAGGGGAAAATGAGCAGTTCTTC CASSPFSGENEQFF
TRBJ1-2 TRBV5-4 NA TRBD1 TGTGCCAGCAGGGGACAGGGGACGAACGTAAACTATGGCTACACCTTC CASRGQGTNVNYGYTF
TRBJ1-2 TRBV30 NA TRBD1 TGTGCCTGGAGAGGGGGCCTTGGCTACACCTTC CAWRGGLGYTF
TRBJ2-3 TRBV5-1 NA TRBD2 TGCGCCAGCAGTAGCGGGGACTACACAGATACGCAGTATTTT CASSSGDYTDTQYF
TRBJ2-2 TRBV5-1 NA TRBD2 TGCGCCAGCAGCCTGACTAGCGGGGGGTCAGCCAACACCGGGGAGCTGTTTTTT CASSLTSGGSANTGELFF
TRBJ1-1 TRBV4-1 NA NA TGCGCCAGCAGCCAGAGGCAGGACAGACGTGAAGCTTTCTTT CASSQRQDRREAFF
TRBJ1-2 TRBV19 NA NA TGTGCCAGTAGTATGAACCTGGGGGCCGGTGGCTACACCTTC CASSMNLGAGGYTF
TRBJ2-5 TRBV7-9 NA NA TGTGCCAGCAGCCTCGGACTGGCGGAAGAGACCCAGTACTTC CASSLGLAEETQYF
TRBJ2-3 TRBV11-2 NA TRBD2 TGTGCCAGCAGCCTAGCGGGAGGAGAGCAAGATACGCAGTATTTT CASSLAGGEQDTQYF
TRBJ2-1 TRBV7-2 NA TRBD2 TGTGCCAGCAGCGAAGCCGGGACTAGCGGCTACAATGAGCAGTTCTTC CASSEAGTSGYNEQFF
TRBJ2-7 TRBV4-2 NA NA TGTGCCAGCAGCCTGGGCCCGACCCAGTCCTACGAGCAGTACTTC CASSLGPTQSYEQYF
TRBJ1-6 TRBV14 NA NA TGTGCCAGCAGCCAAGGGGAGACAGGAAATTCACCCCTCCACTTT CASSQGETGNSPLHF
TRBJ2-5 TRBV7-9 NA NA TGTGCCAGCAGCCCGCGCGAAGGACAGCAAGAGACCCAGTACTTC CASSPREGQQETQYF
TRBJ2-1 TRBV29-1 NA TRBD2 TGCAGCGTTCGACTAGCGGGGGGAGATGAGCAGTTCTTC CSVRLAGGDEQFF
TRBJ2-7 TRBV5-5 NA NA TGTGCCAGCAGCTTGGGGGCGGGAACCGTTTCCTACGAGCAGTACTTC CASSLGAGTVSYEQYF
TRBJ1-2 TRBV27 NA TRBD1 TGTGCCAGCAGTTTACGCCCAGGGGGTCGTGATGGCTACACCTTC CASSLRPGGRDGYTF
TRBJ2-7 TRBV29-1 NA NA TGCAGCGTTGAAGGTACCGTTGGTGGCCGCGGCTCCTACGAGCAGTACTTC CSVEGTVGGRGSYEQYF
TRBJ2-1 TRBV6-5 NA NA TGTGCCAGCAGTAGAGAGAGAGGCAATGAGCAGTTCTTC CASSRERGNEQFF
TRBJ1-2 TRBV7-4 NA NA TGTGCCAGCCCTCCGACAGGACGAAATATCTATGGCTACACCTTC CASPPTGRNIYGYTF
TRBJ2-2 TRBV27 NA NA TGTGCCAGCCTTCCGGGATCGAACACCGGGGAGCTGTTTTTT CASLPGSNTGELFF
TRBJ1-3 TRBV7-3 NA NA TGTGCCAGCAGCCAACAGGGCGTCTCTGGAAACACCATATATTTT CASSQQGVSGNTIYF
TRBJ1-5 TRBV4-1 NA NA TGCGCCAGCAGCCAAAGCAGCAATCAGCCCCAGCATTTT CASSQSSNQPQHF
TRBJ1-2 TRBV9 few NA TGTGCCAGCAGCGTAGGAACAGGGAAGGCCACCTTC CASSVGTGKATF
TRBJ2-5 TRBV4-1 NA NA TGCGCCAGCAGCCAAGATCTTATAGGGAGGGAGACCCAGTACTTC CASSQDLIGRETQYF
TRBJ2-1 TRBV7-3 NA TRBD2 TGTGCCAGCAGCTTCCTAGCGGGGGCCAACAATGAGCAGTTCTTC CASSFLAGANNEQFF
TRBJ2-7 TRBV6-5 NA TRBD1 TGTGCCAGCAGGCCCGGGACAGGTAGCTCCTACGAGCAGTACTTC CASRPGTGSSYEQYF
TRBJ2-7 TRBV4-3 NA TRBD2 TGCGCCAGCAGCCAAGATGGGAGGGGCGAGCAGTACTTC CASSQDGRGEQYF
TRBJ1-6 TRBV5-6 NA TRBD1 TGTGCCAGCAGCTTGCTGGGACAGGGTTACAATTCACCCCTCCACTTT CASSLLGQGYNSPLHF
TRBJ1-4 TRBV13 NA TRBD1 TGTGCCAGCAGAAAACAGGGGCTACCGGGGCAGGGCGAAAAACTGTTTTTT CASRKQGLPGQGEKLFF
TRBJ1-1 TRBV6-4 NA TRBD1 TGTGCCAGCAGGCGGGACAGTTCGAACACTGAAGCTTTCTTT CASRRDSSNTEAFF